This TCR beta chain was sequenced during a study of T cell responses to AZD1222 COVID-19 vaccine. Here immunoSEQ multiplex PCR was the method, and the copy in TCRdb shows in-frame clones only, minus some. In the table there are approximately 76,000 clones, around 90% of which are singletons. The CDR3 spans 16 residues. CDR1 and CDR2 (germline): MNHEY, SMNVEV (reference sequence). Trimming took off 6 bases at V and 4 bases at J, with 19 bases between the two ends. The clonotype originates from an adult in good health. The sample was peripheral blood, taken on day 0 of MenACWY control vaccination. The chain combines TRBV27 with TRBJ1-3; possibly TRBD1 for D (6 bases). CDR3 sequence reads: CASSAIQGLAGNTIYF. The CDR3 nucleotides are TGTGCCAGCAGCGCAATTCAGGGGTTGGCCGGAAACACCATATATTTT.